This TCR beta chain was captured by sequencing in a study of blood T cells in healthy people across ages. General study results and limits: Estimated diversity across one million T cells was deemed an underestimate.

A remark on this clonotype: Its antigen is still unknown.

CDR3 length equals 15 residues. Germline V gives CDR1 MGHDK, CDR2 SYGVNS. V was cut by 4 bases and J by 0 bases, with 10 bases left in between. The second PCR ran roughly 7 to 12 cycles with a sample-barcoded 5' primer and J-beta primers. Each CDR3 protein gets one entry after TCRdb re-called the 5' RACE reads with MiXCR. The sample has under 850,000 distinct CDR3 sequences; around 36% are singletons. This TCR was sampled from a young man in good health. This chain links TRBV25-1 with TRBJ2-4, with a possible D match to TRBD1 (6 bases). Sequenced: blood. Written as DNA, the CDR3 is TGTGCCAGCAGTGTGACAGGAATAGCCAAAAACATTCAGTACTTC. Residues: CASSVTGIAKNIQYF.